Presented here are 17 T cell receptor beta chains from one specimen sequenced in a study. Via MiXCR, TCRdb re-called the RT-PCR reads, giving one row per CDR3 protein. This table holds about 700,000 distinct CDR3 sequences, 14% found once. Sequenced sample: memory CD4+ T cells from blood. The origin of the receptors is a female donor in good health, serving as a healthy control.

In this sample, this clonotype turned up a few times. This chain uses TRBV20-1 with TRBJ2-1; D possibly corresponds to TRBD1 (5 bases). The CDR3 extends over 14 amino acids. Trimming left V 3 bases short and J 7 bases short, with 16 bases between. Germline CDR1 reads DFQATT; CDR2 reads SNEGSKA (reference sequence). The CDR3, as DNA: TGCAGTGCTAGGCCCCATTGGGGCGAGAATGAGCAGTTCTTC. Its translation is CSARPHWGENEQFF.

This clonotype was found a few times. The gene calls are TRBV24-1 and TRBJ1-2; D uncertain. The germline V and J ends were trimmed by 0 bases and 5 bases, with 12 bases remaining between them. CDR1 and CDR2 (germline): KGHDR, SFDVKD. The CDR3 has 15 amino acids. The CDR3 nucleotides read TGTGCCACCAGTGATTTGGACACGGTGGGGTATGGCTACACCTTC. Translation gives CATSDLDTVGYGYTF.

In this sample, this clonotype turned up many times. This chain connects TRBV6-1 to TRBJ2-3; D unclear. There are 15 residues in the CDR3. Between the trimmed V and J ends, which lost 1 base and 7 bases, there was a span of 15 bases. Germline V gives CDR1 MNHNS, CDR2 SASEGT. The CDR3 reads CASSEELLAQYTQYF. The CDR3 nucleotides are TGTGCCAGCAGTGAAGAGCTCCTCGCACAATATACGCAGTATTTT.

This clonotype was detected only a few times. V gene TRBV12-3 or TRBV12-4 combines with J gene TRBJ1-6; 7 positions match TRBD1. The CDR3 has 15 residues. V shed 0 bases, J shed 7 bases, and the junction held 3 bases outside the gene matches. CDR3 bases: TGTGCCAGCAGTTTAGCCCAGGGGGAGAATTCACCCCTCCACTTT. This codes for CASSLAQGENSPLHF.

This clonotype was detected ten times or more. The chain has TRBV12-3 or TRBV12-4 and TRBJ2-7; TRBD1 or TRBD2 may be the D gene (5 bases each). This CDR3 contains 15 residues. Trimming stripped 5 bases from V and 3 bases from J, with 17 bases between. As DNA, the CDR3 is TGTGCCAGCAGTCCCACCGGGACCGCAGACTACGAGCAGTACTTC. Encoded protein: CASSPTGTADYEQYF.

The table lists this clonotype with many counts. The rearrangement joins TRBV6-5 to TRBJ1-2; a possible D gene is TRBD1 (6 bases). This CDR3 has 13 amino acids. The ends were cut back, 8 bases at V and 3 bases at J, with 13 bases in the middle. Germline V gives CDR1 MNHEY, CDR2 SVGAGI. CDR3 sequence reads: CASGAQGYYGYTF. The CDR3 DNA is TGTGCCAGCGGAGCGCAGGGGTACTATGGCTACACCTTC.

This clonotype has ten or more counts. The rearrangement joins TRBV29-1 to TRBJ1-3; 7 nucleotides match TRBD1. CDR3 length: 11 residues. Germline V gene lookup returns CDR1 SQVTM and CDR2 ANQGSEA. Trimming at V came to 6 bases and at J to 4 bases, leaving 0 bases not matched to a gene. CDR3 protein: CSVGQGNTIYF. CDR3 bases: TGCAGCGTGGGACAGGGAAACACCATATATTTT.

The sample holds a few counts of this clonotype. This chain joins TRBV12-3 or TRBV12-4 and TRBJ2-1; 10 bases line up with TRBD1. The CDR3 runs 14 residues. The V segment lost 3 bases and the J segment 9 bases; nucleotides outside the gene matches: 5. The CDR3: CASSLVGQGVEQFF. Here the CDR3 DNA reads TGTGCCAGCAGTTTGGTAGGACAGGGGGTTGAGCAGTTCTTC.

The chain recombines TRBV7-3 with TRBJ2-6; D possibly corresponds to TRBD1 (6 bases). V was shortened by 4 bases and J by 2 bases, with 12 bases between the two germline ends. The CDR3 contains 16 residues. CDR1 is SGHTA and CDR2 is FQGTGA in the germline V gene. The CDR3 loop reads CASSYGQLAGANVLTF. CDR3 in DNA: TGTGCCAGCAGCTACGGACAGTTAGCTGGGGCCAACGTCCTGACTTTC.

This clonotype was detected many times. The CDR3 nucleotides are TGCAGTGCTAGTCCCGGGGCTGTGGATACGCAGTATTTT. Protein product: CSASPGAVDTQYF. The chain employs TRBV20-1 and TRBJ2-3; either TRBD1 or TRBD2 may supply D (5 bases each). The CDR3 has 13 residues. V lost 3 bases, J lost 6 bases, and 13 bases lay in between. CDR1 is DFQATT and CDR2 is SNEGSKA in the germline V gene (reference sequence).

This rearrangement joins TRBV15 to TRBJ2-3, with 8 bases lining up with TRBD2. Trimming removed 0 bases from V and 4 bases from J; junction bases left unmatched: 9. The CDR3 is made up of 17 amino acids. From germline, CDR1 is LNHNV and CDR2 YYDKDF (reference sequence). DNA of the CDR3: TGTGCCACCAGCAGAGATCTCATCGGGAGGGCCTCAGATACGCAGTATTTT. It yields the protein CATSRDLIGRASDTQYF.

This clonotype was counted at least ten times. The chain is built from TRBV20-1 and TRBJ1-1; D remains unclear. The length of the CDR3 is 13 residues. The germline gives CDR1 DFQATT, CDR2 SNEGSKA (reference sequence). V was trimmed by 5 bases and J by 2 bases, leaving 12 bases between them. The CDR3 bases are TGCAGTGCTTTCACACAGACTAACACTGAAGCTTTCTTT. This translates into CSAFTQTNTEAFF.

This clonotype was detected ten times or more. This rearrangement joins TRBV29-1 to TRBJ2-3, with a possible D match to TRBD1 (6 bases). Germline CDR1 SQVTM, CDR2 ANQGSEA. V lost 4 bases and J 2 bases, leaving 16 bases between the germline ends. The length of the CDR3 is 15 residues. CDR3 protein: CSVGGQWGPTDTQYF. In nucleotides, the CDR3 is TGCAGCGTTGGGGGACAATGGGGTCCCACAGATACGCAGTATTTT.

The chain carries TRBV20-1 and TRBJ2-1, with 8 bases aligning to TRBD2. This CDR3 has 14 residues. Germline loops: CDR1 DFQATT, CDR2 SNEGSKA (reference sequence). The CDR3 loop is CSTTSGGVYNEQFF. CDR3 in DNA: TGCAGCACTACGAGCGGGGGAGTATACAATGAGCAGTTCTTC.

This clonotype was observed at least ten times. The V gene is TRBV7-9, the J gene TRBJ1-3; maybe TRBD1 (5 bases). CDR1 and CDR2 (germline): SEHNR, FQNEAQ (reference sequence). Deletions cut 7 bases from V and 2 bases from J, with 12 bases between. The CDR3 length is 14 residues. CDR3 coding DNA: TGTGCCAGCACTACCGGGACGGCTGGAAACACCATATATTTT. Residues: CASTTGTAGNTIYF.

This clonotype was detected ten times or more. The chain carries TRBV29-1 and TRBJ1-2; TRBD1 agrees at 8 bases. V dropped 5 bases and J dropped 9; count of bases not matched to a gene: 17. Germline CDR1 reads SQVTM; CDR2 reads ANQGSEA. CDR3 length equals 15 residues. This chain's CDR3 is CSVTRTGSGARSYTF. DNA of the CDR3: TGCAGCGTTACCCGGACAGGGAGTGGGGCTAGAAGCTACACCTTC.

The chain combines TRBV30 with TRBJ2-1; 7 bases map to TRBD2. Trimming took 1 base from V and 5 from J; bases not matched to a gene: 5. Germline V gives CDR1 GTSNPN, CDR2 SVGIG (reference sequence). This CDR3 contains 14 residues. The DNA of the CDR3 is TGTGCCTGGAGTGGGACTAGGATCAACAATGAGCAGTTCTTC. Its protein is CAWSGTRINNEQFF.